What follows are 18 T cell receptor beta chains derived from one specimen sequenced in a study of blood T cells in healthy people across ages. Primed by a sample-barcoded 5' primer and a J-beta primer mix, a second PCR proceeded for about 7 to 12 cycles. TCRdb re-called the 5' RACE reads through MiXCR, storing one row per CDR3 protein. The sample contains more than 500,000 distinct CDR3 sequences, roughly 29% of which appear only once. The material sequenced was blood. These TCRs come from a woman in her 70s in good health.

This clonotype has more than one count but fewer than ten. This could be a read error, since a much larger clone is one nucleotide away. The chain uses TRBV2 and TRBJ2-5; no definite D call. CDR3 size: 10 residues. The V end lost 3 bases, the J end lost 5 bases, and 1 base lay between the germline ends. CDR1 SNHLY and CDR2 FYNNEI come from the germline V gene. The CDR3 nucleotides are TGTGCCAGCAGTGACGAGACCCAGTACTTC. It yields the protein CASSDETQYF.

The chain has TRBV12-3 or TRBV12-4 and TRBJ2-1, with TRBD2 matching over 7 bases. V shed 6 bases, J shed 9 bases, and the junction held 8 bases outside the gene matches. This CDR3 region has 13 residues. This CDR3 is CASRRTGGTEQFF. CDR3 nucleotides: TGTGCCAGCAGAAGAACGGGGGGTACTGAGCAGTTCTTC.

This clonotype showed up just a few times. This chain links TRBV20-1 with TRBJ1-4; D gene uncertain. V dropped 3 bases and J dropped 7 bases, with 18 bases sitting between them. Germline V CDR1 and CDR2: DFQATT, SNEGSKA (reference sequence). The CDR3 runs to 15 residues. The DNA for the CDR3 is TGCAGTGCTAGGGACCTTACAGTAGCCTTTGAAAAACTGTTTTTT. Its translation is CSARDLTVAFEKLFF.

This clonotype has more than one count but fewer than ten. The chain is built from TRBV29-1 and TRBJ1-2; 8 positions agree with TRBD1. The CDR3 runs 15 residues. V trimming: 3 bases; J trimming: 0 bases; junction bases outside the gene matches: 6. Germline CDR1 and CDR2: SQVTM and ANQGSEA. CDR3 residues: CSVERQGAANYGYTF. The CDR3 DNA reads TGCAGCGTTGAGCGGCAGGGGGCGGCTAACTATGGCTACACCTTC.

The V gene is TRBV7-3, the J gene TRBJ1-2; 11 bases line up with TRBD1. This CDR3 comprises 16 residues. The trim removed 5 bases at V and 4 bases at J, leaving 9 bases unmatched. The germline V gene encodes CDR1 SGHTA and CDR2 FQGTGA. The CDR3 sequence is CASSRTGGESAYGYTF. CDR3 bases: TGTGCCAGCAGCCGGACAGGGGGCGAGAGTGCCTATGGCTACACCTTC.

As DNA, the CDR3 is TGCGCCAGCAGAAGGGTCAACACTGAAGCTTTCTTT. Translated: CASRRVNTEAFF. The chain carries TRBV10-2 and TRBJ1-1; D unclear. Trimming stripped 6 bases from V and 2 bases from J, with 7 bases between. Germline CDR1 WSHSY, CDR2 SAAADI. This CDR3 is built from 12 residues.

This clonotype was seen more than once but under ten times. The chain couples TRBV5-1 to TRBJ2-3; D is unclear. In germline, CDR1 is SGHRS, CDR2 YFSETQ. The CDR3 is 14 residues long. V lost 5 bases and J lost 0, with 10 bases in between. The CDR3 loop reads CASRKDASTDTQYF. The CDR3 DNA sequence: TGCGCCAGCAGAAAAGATGCTAGCACAGATACGCAGTATTTT.

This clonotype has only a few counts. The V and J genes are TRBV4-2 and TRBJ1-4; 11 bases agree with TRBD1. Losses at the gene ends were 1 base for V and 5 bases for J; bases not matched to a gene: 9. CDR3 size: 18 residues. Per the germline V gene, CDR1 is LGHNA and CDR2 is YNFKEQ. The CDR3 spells CASSQARDRGSLNEKLFF. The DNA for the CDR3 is TGTGCCAGCAGCCAAGCGCGGGACAGGGGGTCCCTAAATGAAAAACTGTTTTTT.

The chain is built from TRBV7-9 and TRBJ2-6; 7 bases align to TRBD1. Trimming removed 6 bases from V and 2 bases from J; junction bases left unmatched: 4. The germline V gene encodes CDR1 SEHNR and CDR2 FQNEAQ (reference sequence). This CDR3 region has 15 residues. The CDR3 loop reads CASSHTGAGANVLTF. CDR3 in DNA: TGTGCCAGCAGTCATACAGGGGCTGGGGCCAACGTCCTGACTTTC.

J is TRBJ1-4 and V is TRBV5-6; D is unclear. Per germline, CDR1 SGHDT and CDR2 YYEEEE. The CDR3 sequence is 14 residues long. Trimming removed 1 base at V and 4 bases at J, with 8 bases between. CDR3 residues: CASSLRAYNEKLFF. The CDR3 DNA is TGTGCCAGCAGCTTGAGGGCCTATAATGAAAAACTGTTTTTT.

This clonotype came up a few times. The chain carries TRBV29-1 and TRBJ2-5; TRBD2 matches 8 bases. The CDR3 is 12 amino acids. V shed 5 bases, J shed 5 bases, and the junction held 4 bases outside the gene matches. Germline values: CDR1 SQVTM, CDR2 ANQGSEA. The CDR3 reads CSVTGGRETQYF. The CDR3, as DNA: TGCAGCGTTACGGGGGGGCGGGAGACCCAGTACTTC.

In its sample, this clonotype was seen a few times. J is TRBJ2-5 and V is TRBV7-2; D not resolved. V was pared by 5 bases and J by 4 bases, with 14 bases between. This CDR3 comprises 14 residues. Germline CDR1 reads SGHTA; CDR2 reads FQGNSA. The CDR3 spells CASSLPNPPETQYF. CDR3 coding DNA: TGTGCCAGCAGCCTACCGAATCCTCCAGAGACCCAGTACTTC.

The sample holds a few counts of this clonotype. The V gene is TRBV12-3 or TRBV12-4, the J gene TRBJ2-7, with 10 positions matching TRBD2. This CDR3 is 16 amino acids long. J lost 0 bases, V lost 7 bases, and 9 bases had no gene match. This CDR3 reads CASTLRAGGSSYEQYF. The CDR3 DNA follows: TGTGCCAGCACCTTACGAGCGGGGGGGAGCTCCTACGAGCAGTACTTC.

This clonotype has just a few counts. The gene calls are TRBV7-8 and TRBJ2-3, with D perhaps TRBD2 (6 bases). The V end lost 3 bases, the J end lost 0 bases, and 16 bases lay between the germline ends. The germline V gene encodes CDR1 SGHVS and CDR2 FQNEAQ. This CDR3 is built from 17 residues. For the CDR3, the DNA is TGTGCCAGCAGCTTTAATTCCCGGGACTTTAGCACAGATACGCAGTATTTT. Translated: CASSFNSRDFSTDTQYF. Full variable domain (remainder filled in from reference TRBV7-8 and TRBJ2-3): GAGVSQSPRYKVAKRGQDVALRCDPISGHVSLFWYQQALGQGPEFLTYFQNEAQLDKSGLPSDRFFAERPEGSVSTLKIQRTQQEDSAVYLCASSFNSRDFSTDTQYFGPGTRLTVL.

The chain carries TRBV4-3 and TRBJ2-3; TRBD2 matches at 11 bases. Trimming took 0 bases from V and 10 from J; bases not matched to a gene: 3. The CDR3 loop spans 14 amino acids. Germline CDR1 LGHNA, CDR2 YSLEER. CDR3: CASSQDGTSGSQYF. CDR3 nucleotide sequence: TGCGCCAGCAGCCAAGATGGGACTAGCGGATCGCAGTATTTT.

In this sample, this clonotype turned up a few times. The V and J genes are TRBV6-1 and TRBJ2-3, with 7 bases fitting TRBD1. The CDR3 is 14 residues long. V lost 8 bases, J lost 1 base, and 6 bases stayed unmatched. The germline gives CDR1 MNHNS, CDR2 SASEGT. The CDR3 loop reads CASRRTGGTDTQYF. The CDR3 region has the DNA TGTGCCAGCCGAAGGACAGGCGGCACAGATACGCAGTATTTT.

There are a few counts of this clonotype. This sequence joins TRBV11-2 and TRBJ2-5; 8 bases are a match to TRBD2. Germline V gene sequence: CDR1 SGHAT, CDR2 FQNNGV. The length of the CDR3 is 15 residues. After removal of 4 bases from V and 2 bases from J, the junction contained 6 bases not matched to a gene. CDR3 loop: CASSYGGANQETQYF. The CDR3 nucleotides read TGTGCCAGCAGCTACGGGGGGGCAAATCAAGAGACCCAGTACTTC.

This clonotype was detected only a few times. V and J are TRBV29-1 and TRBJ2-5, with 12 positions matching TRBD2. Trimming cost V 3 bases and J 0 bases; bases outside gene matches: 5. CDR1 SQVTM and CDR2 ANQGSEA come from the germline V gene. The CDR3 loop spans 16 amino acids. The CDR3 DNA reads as TGCAGCGTTGACGGGCTAGCGGGGGGGTACCAAGAGACCCAGTACTTC. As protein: CSVDGLAGGYQETQYF.